This T cell receptor beta chain was sequenced for a study of T cells in Graves' hyperthyroidism and ophthalmopathy. Study-wide results and caveats: Peripheral blood also featured most of the thyroid clonotypes expanded above 0.001.

This clonotype was picked up many times. Its antigen is not identified. The V and J ends lost 7 bases and 4 bases respectively, with 10 bases between them. CDR1 is MDHEN, CDR2 SYDVKM, per germline. CDR3 length equals 12 residues. Researchers took RNA transcripts and amplified the TCR beta CDR3 regions from them. The HTBI primer set was used in a first-round RT-PCR of the TCR CDR3. Via MiXCR, TCRdb re-called the multiplex PCR reads, giving one row per CDR3 protein. Of around 600,000 distinct CDR3 sequences detected, about 14% appear once; the ten largest clones hold less than 9%. Clinical symptoms, serum thyroxine, TRAb, thyroid ultrasound and orbital computed tomography established diagnosis. PBMCs were collected from an approximately 9 ml volume of fresh peripheral blood.

The receptor's source is a woman younger than 30 with Graves' ophthalmopathy. The rearrangement joins TRBV28 to TRBJ2-5; D gene ambiguous. Sequencing was carried out using blood. CDR3 DNA: TGTGCCAGCAACAACGGGCGAGAGACCCAGTACTTC. Translation gives CASNNGRETQYF.